The clone carrying this T cell receptor (beta chain) came up a few times. The antigen remains unidentified. The CDR3 runs to 15 residues. CDR1 is ENHRY and CDR2 is SYGVKD in the germline V gene. V shed 3 bases and J 7 bases; nucleotides not matched to a gene: 6. The data were obtained in a study of T cells in Graves' hyperthyroidism and ophthalmopathy. TCR beta CDR3 regions were amplified from RNA. First-round RT-PCR with HTBI primers amplified the TCR CDR3 region. TCRdb re-called the multiplex PCR reads through MiXCR, storing one row per CDR3 protein. The data hold more than 500,000 distinct CDR3 sequences, with roughly a sixth observed a single time. Study-level findings and limits: Most clonotypes expanded in thyroid above 0.001 were likewise present in blood.

The specimen sequenced was blood. The source of this sequence is a young woman with Graves' ophthalmopathy. The chain employs TRBV10-3 and TRBJ1-4, with 9 bases identical to TRBD1. CDR3 amino acids: CAISDPGQGSEKLFF. As DNA, the CDR3 is TGTGCCATCAGTGACCCCGGACAGGGGAGTGAAAAACTGTTTTTT.